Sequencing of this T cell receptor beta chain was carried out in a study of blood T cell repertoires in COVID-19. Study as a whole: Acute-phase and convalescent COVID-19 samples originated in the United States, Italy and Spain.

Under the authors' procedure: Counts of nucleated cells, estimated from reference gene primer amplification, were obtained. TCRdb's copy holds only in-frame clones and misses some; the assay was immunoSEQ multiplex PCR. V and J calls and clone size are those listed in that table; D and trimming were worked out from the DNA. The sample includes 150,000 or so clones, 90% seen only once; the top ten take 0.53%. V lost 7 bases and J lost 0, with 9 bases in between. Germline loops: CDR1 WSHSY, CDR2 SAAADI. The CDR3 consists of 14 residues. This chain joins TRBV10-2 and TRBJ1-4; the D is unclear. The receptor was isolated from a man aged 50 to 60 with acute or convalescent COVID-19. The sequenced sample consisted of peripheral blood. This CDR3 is CASKQIATNEKLFF. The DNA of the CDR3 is TGCGCCAGCAAACAAATTGCAACTAATGAAAAACTGTTTTTT.